Sequencing of this T cell receptor (beta chain) was carried out in a study of graft-versus-host responses after intestinal transplantation. Study information: All recipients were given anti-thymocyte globulin induction, and tacrolimus and steroids were then administered for 3 to 4 years.

Processed graft tissue released its intraepithelial and lamina propria lymphocytes. Only in-frame clones appear in the TCRdb table, and some are missing; sequencing was by immunoSEQ multiplex PCR. The sample has about 14,000 clones, roughly 82% seen once. The CDR3 spans 15 residues. V lost 2 bases and J 1 base, leaving 11 bases between the germline ends. Germline CDR1 reads LGHNA; CDR2 reads YSLEER. The TCR sequence derives from a human patient who received an intestinal transplant, so some T cells may come from the graft donor. The chain recombines TRBV4-3 with TRBJ1-1; D remains ambiguous. Sequencing was performed on ileum tissue, taken roughly 26 days after intestinal transplant. The CDR3 loop is CASSQQFRGNTEAFF. The CDR3, as DNA: TGCGCCAGCAGCCAACAGTTTCGAGGGAACACTGAAGCTTTCTTT.